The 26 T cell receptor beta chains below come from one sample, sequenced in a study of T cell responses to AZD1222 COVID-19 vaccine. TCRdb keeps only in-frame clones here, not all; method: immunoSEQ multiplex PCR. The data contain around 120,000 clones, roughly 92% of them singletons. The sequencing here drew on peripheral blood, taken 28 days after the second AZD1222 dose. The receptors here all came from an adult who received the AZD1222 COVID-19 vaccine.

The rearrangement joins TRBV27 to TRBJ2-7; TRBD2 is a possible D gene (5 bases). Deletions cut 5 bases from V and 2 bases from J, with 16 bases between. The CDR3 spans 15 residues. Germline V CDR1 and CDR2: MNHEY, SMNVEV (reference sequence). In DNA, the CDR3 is TGTGCCAGCAGTCAGTTAGCGTCTCCTGCCTACGAGCAGTACTTC. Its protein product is CASSQLASPAYEQYF.

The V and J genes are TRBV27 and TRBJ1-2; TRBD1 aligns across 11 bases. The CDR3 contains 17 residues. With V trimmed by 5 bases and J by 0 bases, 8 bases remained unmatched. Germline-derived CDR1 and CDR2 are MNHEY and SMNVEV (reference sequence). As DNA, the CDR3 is TGTGCCAGCAGTCCCGGGACAGGGGGAAGAGCTAACTATGGCTACACCTTC. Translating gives CASSPGTGGRANYGYTF.

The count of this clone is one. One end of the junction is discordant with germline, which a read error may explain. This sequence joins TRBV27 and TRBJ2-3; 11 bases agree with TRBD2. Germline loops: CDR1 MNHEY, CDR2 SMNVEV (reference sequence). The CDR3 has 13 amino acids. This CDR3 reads CASSRLAGSRGHF. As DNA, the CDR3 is TGTGCCAGCAGCCGACTAGCGGGGAGCCGAGGGCATTTT.

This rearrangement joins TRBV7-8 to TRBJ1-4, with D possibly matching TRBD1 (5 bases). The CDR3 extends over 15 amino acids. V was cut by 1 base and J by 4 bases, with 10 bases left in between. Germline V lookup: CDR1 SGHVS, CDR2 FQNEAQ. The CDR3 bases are TGTGCCAGCAGCTTAGTGGGGCAGTTTAATGAAAAACTGTTTTTT. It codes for CASSLVGQFNEKLFF.

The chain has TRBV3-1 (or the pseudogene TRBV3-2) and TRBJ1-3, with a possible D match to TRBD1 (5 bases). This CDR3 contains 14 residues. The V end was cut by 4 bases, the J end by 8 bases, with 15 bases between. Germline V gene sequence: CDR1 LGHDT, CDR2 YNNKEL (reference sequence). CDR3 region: CASSLLEAGDTIYF. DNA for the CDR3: TGTGCCAGCAGCCTACTGGAGGCGGGGGACACCATATATTTT.

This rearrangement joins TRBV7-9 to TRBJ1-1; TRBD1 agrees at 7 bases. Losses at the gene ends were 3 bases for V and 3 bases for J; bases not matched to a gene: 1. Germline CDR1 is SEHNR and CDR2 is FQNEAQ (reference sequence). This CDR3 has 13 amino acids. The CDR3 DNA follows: TGTGCCAGCAGCTTCACAGGGGACACTGAAGCTTTCTTT. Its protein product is CASSFTGDTEAFF.

The CDR3 reads CASSSIRHTPEAFF. Written as DNA, the CDR3 is TGTGCCAGCAGCTCCATTCGACATACACCTGAAGCTTTCTTT. The chain carries TRBV11-2 and TRBJ1-1; D gene unclear. CDR1 is SGHAT and CDR2 is FQNNGV in the germline V gene. V was pared by 4 bases and J by 6 bases, with 15 bases between. The CDR3 loop spans 14 amino acids.

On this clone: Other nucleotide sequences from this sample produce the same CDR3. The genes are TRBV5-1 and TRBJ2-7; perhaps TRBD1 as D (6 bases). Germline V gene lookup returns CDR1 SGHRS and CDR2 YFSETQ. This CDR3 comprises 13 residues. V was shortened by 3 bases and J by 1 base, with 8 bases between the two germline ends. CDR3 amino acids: CASSWDKSYEQYF. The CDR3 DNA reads TGCGCCAGCAGCTGGGACAAATCCTACGAGCAGTACTTC. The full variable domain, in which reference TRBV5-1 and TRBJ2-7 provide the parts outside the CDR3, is KAGVTQTPRYLIKTRGQQVTLSCSPISGHRSVSWYQQTPGQGLQFLFEYFSETQRNKGNFPGRFSGRQFSNSRSEMNVSTLELGDSALYLCASSWDKSYEQYFGPGTRLTVT.

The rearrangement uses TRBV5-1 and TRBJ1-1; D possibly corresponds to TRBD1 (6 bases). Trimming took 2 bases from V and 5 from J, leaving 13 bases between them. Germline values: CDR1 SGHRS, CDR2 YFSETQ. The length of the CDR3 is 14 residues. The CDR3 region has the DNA TGCGCCAGCAGCTTTAATCAGGGGAGGACTGAAGCTTTCTTT. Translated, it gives CASSFNQGRTEAFF. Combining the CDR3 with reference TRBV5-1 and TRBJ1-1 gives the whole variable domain KAGVTQTPRYLIKTRGQQVTLSCSPISGHRSVSWYQQTPGQGLQFLFEYFSETQRNKGNFPGRFSGRQFSNSRSEMNVSTLELGDSALYLCASSFNQGRTEAFFGQGTRLTVV.

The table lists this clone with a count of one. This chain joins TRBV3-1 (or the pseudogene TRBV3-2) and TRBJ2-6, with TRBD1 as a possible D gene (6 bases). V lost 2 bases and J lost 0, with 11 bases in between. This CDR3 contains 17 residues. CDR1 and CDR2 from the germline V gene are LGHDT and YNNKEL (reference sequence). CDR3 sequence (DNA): TGTGCCAGCAGCCAATCAGCAGGGGCCTCTGGGGCCAACGTCCTGACTTTC. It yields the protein CASSQSAGASGANVLTF.

CDR3 loop: CASSEGDGTYNSPLHF. Here the CDR3 DNA reads TGCGCCAGCAGTGAGGGGGACGGAACCTATAATTCACCCCTCCACTTT. The chain carries TRBV10-1 and TRBJ1-6; possibly TRBD1 for D (5 bases). CDR3 length: 16 amino acids. Trimming pared 2 bases from V and 2 bases from J, leaving 10 bases between. The germline gives CDR1 WNHNN, CDR2 SYGVQD (reference sequence).

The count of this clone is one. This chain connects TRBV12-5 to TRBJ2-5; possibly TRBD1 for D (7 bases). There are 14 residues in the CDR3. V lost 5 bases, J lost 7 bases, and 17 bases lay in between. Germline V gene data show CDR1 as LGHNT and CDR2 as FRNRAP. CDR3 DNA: TGTGCTAGTGGTCTGGGGGGACAGTCCAGGACCCAGTACTTC. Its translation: CASGLGGQSRTQYF.

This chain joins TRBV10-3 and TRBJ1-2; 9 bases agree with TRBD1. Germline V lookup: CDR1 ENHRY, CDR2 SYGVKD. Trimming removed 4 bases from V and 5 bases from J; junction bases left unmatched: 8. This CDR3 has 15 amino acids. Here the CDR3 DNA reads TGTGCCATCAGTGTTCCGGGACAGGGTGTGTATGGCTACACCTTC. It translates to CAISVPGQGVYGYTF.

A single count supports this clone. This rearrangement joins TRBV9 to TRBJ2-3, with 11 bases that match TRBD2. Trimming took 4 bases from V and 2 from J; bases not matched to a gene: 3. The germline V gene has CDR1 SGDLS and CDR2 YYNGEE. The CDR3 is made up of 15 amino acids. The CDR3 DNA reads TGTGCCAGCAGCCAACTAGCGGGAGACACAGATACGCAGTATTTT. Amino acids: CASSQLAGDTDTQYF.

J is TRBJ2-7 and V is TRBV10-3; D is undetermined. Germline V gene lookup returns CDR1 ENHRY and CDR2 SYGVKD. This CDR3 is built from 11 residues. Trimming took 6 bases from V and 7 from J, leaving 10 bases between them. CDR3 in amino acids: CAISLGDEQYF. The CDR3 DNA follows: TGTGCCATCAGCCTCGGTGATGAGCAGTACTTC.

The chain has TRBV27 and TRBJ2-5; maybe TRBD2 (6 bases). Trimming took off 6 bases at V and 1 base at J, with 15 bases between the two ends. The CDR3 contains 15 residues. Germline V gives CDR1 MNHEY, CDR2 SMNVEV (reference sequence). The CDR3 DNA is TGTGCCAGCAGCTCAAGACAGCGGGCCCAAGAGACCCAGTACTTC. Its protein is CASSSRQRAQETQYF.

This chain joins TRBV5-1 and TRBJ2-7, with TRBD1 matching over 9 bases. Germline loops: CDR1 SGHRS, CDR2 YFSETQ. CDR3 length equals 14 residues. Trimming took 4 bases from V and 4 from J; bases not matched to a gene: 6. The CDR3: CASSPGQGMYEQYF. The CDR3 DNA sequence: TGCGCCAGCAGCCCCGGACAGGGGATGTACGAGCAGTACTTC. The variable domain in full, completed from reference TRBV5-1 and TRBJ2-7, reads KAGVTQTPRYLIKTRGQQVTLSCSPISGHRSVSWYQQTPGQGLQFLFEYFSETQRNKGNFPGRFSGRQFSNSRSEMNVSTLELGDSALYLCASSPGQGMYEQYFGPGTRLTVT.

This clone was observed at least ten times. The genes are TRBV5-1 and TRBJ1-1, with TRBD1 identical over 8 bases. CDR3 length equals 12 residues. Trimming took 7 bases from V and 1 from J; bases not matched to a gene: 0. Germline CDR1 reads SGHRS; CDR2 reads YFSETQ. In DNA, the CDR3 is TGCGCCAGCGGACAGGGGAACACTGAAGCTTTCTTT. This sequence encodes CASGQGNTEAFF.

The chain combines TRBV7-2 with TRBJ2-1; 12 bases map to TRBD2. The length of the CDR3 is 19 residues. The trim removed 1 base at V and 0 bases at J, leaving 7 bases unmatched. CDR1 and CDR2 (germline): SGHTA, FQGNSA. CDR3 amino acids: CASSLGLAGGGSSYNEQFF. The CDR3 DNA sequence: TGTGCCAGCAGCTTAGGGCTAGCGGGAGGGGGAAGCTCCTACAATGAGCAGTTCTTC. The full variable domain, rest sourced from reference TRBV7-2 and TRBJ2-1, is GAGVSQSPSNKVTEKGKDVELRCDPISGHTALYWYRQSLGQGLEFLIYFQGNSAPDKSGLPSDRFSAERTGGSVSTLTIQRTQQEDSAVYLCASSLGLAGGGSSYNEQFFGPGTRLTVL.

The DNA of the CDR3 is TGCGCCAGCAACCCGGGACAGGGCTCTGGAAACACCATATATTTT. This translates into CASNPGQGSGNTIYF. The chain has TRBV4-1 and TRBJ1-3; 9 bases line up with TRBD1. Germline V CDR1 and CDR2: MGHRA, YSYEKL. The CDR3 totals 15 residues. V was clipped by 7 bases and J by 0 bases; unmatched bases: 4.

The chain's CDR3 is CASSYGRFSYEQYF. CDR3 nucleotides: TGTGCCAGCAGCTATGGCAGGTTTAGCTACGAGCAGTACTTC. This chain joins TRBV7-9 and TRBJ2-7; D is ambiguous. The V gene's germline CDR1 is SEHNR and CDR2 FQNEAQ (reference sequence). Deletions cut 4 bases from V and 3 bases from J, with 13 bases between. This CDR3 has 14 amino acids.

This CDR3 reads CASQTGTTPQHF. The CDR3 bases are TGTGCCAGCCAGACAGGGACGACGCCCCAGCATTTT. The chain couples TRBV12-3 or TRBV12-4 to TRBJ1-5; TRBD1 aligns across 7 bases. Trimming cost V 8 bases and J 9 bases; bases outside gene matches: 7. The CDR3 is 12 amino acids.

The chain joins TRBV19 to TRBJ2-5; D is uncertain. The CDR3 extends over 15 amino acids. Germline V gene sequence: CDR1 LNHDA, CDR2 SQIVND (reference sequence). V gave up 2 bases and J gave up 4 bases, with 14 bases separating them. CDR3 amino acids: CASSISGSRVETQYF. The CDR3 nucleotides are TGTGCCAGTAGTATAAGTGGGTCAAGGGTAGAGACCCAGTACTTC.

CDR3 sequence: CASSVLANTEAFF. CDR3 nucleotide sequence: TGTGCCAGCAGCGTACTAGCGAACACTGAAGCTTTCTTT. This chain connects TRBV9 to TRBJ1-1; no definite D call. V lost 1 base to trimming and J lost 1 base, with 5 bases between them. This CDR3 is 13 amino acids long. CDR1 is SGDLS and CDR2 is YYNGEE in the germline V gene.

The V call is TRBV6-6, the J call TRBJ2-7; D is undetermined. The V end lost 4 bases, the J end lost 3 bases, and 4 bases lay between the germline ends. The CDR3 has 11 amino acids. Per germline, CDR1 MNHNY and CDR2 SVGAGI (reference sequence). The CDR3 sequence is CASSSYYEQYF. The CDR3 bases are TGTGCCAGCAGTTCATACTACGAGCAGTACTTC.

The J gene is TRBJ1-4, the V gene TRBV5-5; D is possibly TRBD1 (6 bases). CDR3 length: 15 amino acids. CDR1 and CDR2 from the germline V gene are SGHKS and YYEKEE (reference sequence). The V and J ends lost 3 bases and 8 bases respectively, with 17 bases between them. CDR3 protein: CASSWETGFREKLFF. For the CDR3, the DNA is TGTGCCAGCAGCTGGGAGACAGGCTTCAGGGAAAAACTGTTTTTT.